The next 5 T cell receptor beta chains were all read from a single sample in a study of identical twins. TCRdb re-called the 5' RACE reads with MiXCR, one entry per CDR3 protein. The data hold under 900,000 distinct CDR3 sequences, with around 12% observed a single time. These data were also reused for a study on yellow fever vaccine responses in identical twins.

Input material: PBMCs. The receptor source for this set is a woman under 30 in good health.

The rearrangement joins TRBV19 to TRBJ2-1, with D hard to call. The CDR3 extends over 16 amino acids. Germline-derived CDR1 and CDR2 are LNHDA and SQIVND (reference sequence). V was trimmed by 5 bases and J by 0 bases, leaving 14 bases between them. For the CDR3, the DNA is TGTGCCAGTAGTGGCACGGCTCCGAGCTCCTACAATGAGCAGTTCTTC. It specifies CASSGTAPSSYNEQFF.

This clonotype was detected ten times or more. The chain combines TRBV12-3 or TRBV12-4 with TRBJ1-6; 7 bases agree with TRBD1. This CDR3 comprises 14 residues. V was pared by 7 bases and J by 9 bases, with 9 bases of the junction left unmatched. Here the CDR3 DNA reads TGTGCCAGCACCAGGGGGATAAACCCTTCACCCCTCCACTTT. It specifies CASTRGINPSPLHF.

V gene TRBV14 combines with J gene TRBJ2-1; possibly TRBD2 for D (6 bases). The CDR3 consists of 20 residues. Germline V gives CDR1 SGHDN, CDR2 FVKESK. V was shortened by 2 bases and J by 3 bases, with 26 bases between the two germline ends. The CDR3 here is CASSQHRTNDLSSYYNEQFF. For the CDR3, the DNA is TGTGCCAGCAGCCAACACAGGACTAACGACTTATCCTCCTACTACAATGAGCAGTTCTTC.

This clonotype turned up a few times. The J gene is TRBJ2-3, the V gene TRBV12-3 or TRBV12-4, with D possibly matching TRBD1 (7 bases). Trimming pared 6 bases from V and 2 bases from J, leaving 12 bases between. The CDR3 contains 14 residues. This CDR3 is CASRPRGDTDTQYF. The CDR3 nucleotides read TGTGCCAGCAGACCCAGGGGGGACACAGATACGCAGTATTTT.

This clonotype was counted only a few times. This CDR3 reads CSARPRIAGAYSSYNEQFF. DNA for the CDR3: TGCAGTGCTAGACCTAGGATAGCGGGGGCCTATAGCTCCTACAATGAGCAGTTCTTC. The chain employs TRBV20-1 and TRBJ2-1, with 9 positions matching TRBD2. The CDR3 loop spans 19 amino acids. The V segment lost 2 bases and the J segment 0 bases; nucleotides outside the gene matches: 14. Germline CDR1 and CDR2: DFQATT and SNEGSKA (reference sequence).